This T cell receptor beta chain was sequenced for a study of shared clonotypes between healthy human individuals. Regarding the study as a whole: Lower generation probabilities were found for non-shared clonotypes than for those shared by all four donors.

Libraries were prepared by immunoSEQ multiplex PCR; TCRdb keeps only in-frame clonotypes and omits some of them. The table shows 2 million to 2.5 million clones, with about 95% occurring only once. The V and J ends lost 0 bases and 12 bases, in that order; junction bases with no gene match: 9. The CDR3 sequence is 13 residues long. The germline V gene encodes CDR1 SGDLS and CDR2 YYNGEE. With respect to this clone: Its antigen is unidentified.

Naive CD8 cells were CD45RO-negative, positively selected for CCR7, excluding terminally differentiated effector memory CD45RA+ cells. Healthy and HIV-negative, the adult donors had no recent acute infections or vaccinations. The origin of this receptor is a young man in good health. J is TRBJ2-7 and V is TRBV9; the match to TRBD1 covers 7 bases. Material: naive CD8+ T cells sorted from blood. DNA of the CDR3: TGTGCCAGCAGCGTAGAAGGTCAGGGACAGCTGTACTTC. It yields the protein CASSVEGQGQLYF.